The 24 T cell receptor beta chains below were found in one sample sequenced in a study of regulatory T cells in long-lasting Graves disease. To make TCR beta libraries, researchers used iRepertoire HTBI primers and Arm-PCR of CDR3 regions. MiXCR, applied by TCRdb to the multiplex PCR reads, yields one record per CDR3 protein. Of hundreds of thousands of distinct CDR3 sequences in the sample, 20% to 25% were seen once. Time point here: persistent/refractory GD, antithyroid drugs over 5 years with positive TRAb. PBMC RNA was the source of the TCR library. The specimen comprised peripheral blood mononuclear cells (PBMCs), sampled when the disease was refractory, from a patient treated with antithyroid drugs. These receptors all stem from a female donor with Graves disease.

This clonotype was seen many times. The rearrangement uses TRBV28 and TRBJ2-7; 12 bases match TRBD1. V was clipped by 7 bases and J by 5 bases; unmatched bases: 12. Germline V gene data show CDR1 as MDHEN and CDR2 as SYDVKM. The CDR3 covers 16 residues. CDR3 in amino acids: CASNNRHRDRGHEQYF. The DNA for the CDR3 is TGTGCCAGCAATAATAGACACCGGGACAGGGGGCACGAGCAGTACTTC.

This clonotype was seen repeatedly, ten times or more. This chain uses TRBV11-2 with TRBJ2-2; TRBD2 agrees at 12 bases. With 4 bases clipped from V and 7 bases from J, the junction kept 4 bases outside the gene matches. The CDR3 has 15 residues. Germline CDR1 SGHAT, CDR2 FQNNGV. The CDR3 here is CASSSTSGRGGELFF. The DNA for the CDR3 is TGTGCCAGCAGCTCGACTAGCGGGAGAGGCGGGGAGCTGTTTTTT.

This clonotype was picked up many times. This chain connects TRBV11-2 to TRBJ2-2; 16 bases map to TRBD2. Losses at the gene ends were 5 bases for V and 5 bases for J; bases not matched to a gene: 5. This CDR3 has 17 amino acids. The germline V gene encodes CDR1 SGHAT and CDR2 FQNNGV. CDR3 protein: CASSPGLAGGKTGELFF. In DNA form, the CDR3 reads TGTGCCAGCAGCCCGGGACTAGCGGGAGGGAAAACCGGGGAGCTGTTTTTT.

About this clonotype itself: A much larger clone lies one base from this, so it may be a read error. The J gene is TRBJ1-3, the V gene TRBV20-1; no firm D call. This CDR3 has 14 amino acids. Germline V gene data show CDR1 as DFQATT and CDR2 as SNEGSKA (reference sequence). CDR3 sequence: CSASIPSSGNTTYF. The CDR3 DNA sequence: TGCAGTGCTAGTATCCCTAGCTCTGGAAACACCACATATTTT.

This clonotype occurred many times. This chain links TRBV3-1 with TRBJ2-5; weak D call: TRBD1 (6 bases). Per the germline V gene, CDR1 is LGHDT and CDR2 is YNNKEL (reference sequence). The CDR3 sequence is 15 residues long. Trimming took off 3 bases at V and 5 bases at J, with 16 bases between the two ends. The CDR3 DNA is TGTGCCAGCAGCCATACCGGGACACCACAGGAGACCCAGTACTTC. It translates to CASSHTGTPQETQYF.

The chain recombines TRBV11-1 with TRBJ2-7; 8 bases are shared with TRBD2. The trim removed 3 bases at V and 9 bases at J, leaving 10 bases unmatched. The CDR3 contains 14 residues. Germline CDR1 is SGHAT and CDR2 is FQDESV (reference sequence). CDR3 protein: CASSFSGILGGQYF. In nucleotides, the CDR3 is TGTGCCAGCAGCTTTAGCGGGATCCTGGGGGGGCAGTACTTC.

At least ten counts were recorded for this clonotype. The CDR3 DNA follows: TGTGCCACCATGGAGGGGGCGAGCTCCTACGAGCAGTACTTC. Translation: CATMEGASSYEQYF. The chain has TRBV24-1 and TRBJ2-7, with D possibly matching TRBD1 (7 bases). Germline V gene lookup returns CDR1 KGHDR and CDR2 SFDVKD. This CDR3 has 14 amino acids. Trimming pared 8 bases from V and 0 bases from J, leaving 13 bases between.

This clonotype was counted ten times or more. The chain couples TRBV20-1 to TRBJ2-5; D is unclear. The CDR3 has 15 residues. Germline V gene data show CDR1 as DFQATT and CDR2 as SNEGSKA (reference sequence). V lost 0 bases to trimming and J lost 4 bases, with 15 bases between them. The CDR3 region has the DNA TGCAGTGCTAGAGATCCTAGGCAGGTTATAGAGACCCAGTACTTC. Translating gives CSARDPRQVIETQYF.

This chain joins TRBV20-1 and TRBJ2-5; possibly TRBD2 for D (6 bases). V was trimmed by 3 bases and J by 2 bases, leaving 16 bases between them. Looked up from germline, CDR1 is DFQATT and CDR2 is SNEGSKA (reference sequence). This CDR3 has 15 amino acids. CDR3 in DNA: TGCAGTGCTAGGGACCCGACTAGTAATCAAGAGACCCAGTACTTC. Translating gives CSARDPTSNQETQYF.

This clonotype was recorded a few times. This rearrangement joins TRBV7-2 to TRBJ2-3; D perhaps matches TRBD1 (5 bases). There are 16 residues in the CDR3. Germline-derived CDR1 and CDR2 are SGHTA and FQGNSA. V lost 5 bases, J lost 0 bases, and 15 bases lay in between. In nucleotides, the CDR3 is TGTGCCAGCAGCCTTCGGAGTACAGGAAGCACAGATACGCAGTATTTT. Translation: CASSLRSTGSTDTQYF.

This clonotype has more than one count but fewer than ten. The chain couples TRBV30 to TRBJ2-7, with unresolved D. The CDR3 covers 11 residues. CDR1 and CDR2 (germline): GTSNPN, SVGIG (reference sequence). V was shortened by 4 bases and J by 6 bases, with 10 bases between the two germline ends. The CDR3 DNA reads TGTGCCTGGAATACCGGGCTCGAGCAGTACTTC. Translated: CAWNTGLEQYF.

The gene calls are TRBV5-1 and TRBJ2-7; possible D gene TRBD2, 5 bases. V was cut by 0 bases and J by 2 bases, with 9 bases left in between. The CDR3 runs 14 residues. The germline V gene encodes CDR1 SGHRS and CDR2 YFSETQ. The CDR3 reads CASSLGRETYEQYF. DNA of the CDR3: TGCGCCAGCAGCTTGGGACGGGAAACCTACGAGCAGTACTTC.

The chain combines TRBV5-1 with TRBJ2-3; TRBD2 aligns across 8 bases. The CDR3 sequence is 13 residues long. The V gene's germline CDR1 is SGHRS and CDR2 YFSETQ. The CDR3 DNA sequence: TGCGCAGTCCGAACTAGCGGCGCAGATACGCAGTATTTT. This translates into CAVRTSGADTQYF.

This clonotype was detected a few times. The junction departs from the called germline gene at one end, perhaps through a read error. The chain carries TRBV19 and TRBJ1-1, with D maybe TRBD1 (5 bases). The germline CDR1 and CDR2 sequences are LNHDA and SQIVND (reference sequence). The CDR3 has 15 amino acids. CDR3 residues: CASRIGLGPNTEAFF. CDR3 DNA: TGTGCCAGTAGGATAGGACTGGGACCGAACACTGAAGCTTTCTTT.

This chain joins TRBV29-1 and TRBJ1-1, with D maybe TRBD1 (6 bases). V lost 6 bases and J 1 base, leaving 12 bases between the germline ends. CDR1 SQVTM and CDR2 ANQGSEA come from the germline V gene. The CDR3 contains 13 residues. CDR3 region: CSVVRQENTEAFF. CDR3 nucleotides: TGCAGCGTGGTAAGACAGGAGAACACTGAAGCTTTCTTT.

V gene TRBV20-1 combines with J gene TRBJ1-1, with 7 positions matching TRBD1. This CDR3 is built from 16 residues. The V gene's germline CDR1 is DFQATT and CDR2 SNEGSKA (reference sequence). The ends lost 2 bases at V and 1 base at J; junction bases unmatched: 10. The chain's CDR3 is CSARPRGGPRNTEAFF. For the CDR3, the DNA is TGCAGTGCTAGACCCAGGGGGGGGCCGAGGAACACTGAAGCTTTCTTT.

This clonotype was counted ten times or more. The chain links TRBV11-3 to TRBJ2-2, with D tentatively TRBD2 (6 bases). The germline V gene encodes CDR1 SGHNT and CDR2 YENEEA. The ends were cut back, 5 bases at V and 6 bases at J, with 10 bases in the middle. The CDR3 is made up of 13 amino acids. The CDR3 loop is CASSPSGAGELFF. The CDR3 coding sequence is TGTGCCAGCAGCCCATCGGGGGCCGGGGAGCTGTTTTTT.

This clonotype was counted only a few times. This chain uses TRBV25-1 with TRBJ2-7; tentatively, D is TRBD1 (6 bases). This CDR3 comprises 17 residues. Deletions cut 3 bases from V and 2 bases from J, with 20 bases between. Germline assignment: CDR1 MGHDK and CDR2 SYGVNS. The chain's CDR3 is CASSDLRPGAQTYEQYF. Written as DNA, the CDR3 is TGTGCCAGCAGTGATCTTCGTCCAGGGGCCCAAACCTACGAGCAGTACTTC.

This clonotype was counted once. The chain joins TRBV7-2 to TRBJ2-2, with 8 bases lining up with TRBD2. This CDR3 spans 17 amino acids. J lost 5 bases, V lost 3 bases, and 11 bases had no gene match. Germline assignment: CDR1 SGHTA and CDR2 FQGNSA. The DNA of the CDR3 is TGTGCCAGCAGCTTGAGAGGCGGGAGGCCCCATACCGGGGAGCTGTTTTTT. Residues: CASSLRGGRPHTGELFF.

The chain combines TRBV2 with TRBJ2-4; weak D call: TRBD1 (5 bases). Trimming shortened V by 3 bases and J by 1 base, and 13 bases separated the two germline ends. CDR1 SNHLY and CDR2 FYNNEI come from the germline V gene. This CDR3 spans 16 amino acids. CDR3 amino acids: CASSEGQGSAKNIQYF. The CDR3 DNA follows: TGTGCCAGCAGTGAGGGCCAGGGATCGGCCAAAAACATTCAGTACTTC.

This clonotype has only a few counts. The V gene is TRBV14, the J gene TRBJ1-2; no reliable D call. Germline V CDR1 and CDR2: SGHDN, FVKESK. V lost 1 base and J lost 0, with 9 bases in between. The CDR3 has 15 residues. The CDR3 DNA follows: TGTGCCAGCAGCCAAGGAACACCTACTAACTATGGCTACACCTTC. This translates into CASSQGTPTNYGYTF.

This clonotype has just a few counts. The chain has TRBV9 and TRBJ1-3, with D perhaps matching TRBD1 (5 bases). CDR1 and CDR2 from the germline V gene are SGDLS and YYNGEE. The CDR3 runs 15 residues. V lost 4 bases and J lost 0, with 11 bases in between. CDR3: CASSLEGFSGNTIYF. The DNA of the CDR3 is TGTGCCAGCAGCCTGGAGGGGTTCTCTGGAAACACCATATATTTT.

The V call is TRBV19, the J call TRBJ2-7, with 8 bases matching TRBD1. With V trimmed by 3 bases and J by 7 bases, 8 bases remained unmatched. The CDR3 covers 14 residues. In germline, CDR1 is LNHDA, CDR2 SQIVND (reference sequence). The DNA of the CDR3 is TGTGCCAGTAGTATCGTACAGGGGGAGGAGGAGCAGTACTTC. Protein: CASSIVQGEEEQYF.

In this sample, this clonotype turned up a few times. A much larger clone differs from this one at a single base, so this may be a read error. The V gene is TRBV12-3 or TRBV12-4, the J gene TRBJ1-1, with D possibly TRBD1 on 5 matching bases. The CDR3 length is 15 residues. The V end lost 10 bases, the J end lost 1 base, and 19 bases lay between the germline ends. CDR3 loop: CANHRGGARNTEAFF. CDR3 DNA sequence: TGTGCCAACCATCGGGGCGGGGCAAGGAACACTGAAGCTTTCTTT.